This TCR beta chain is from a study of T cell responses to AZD1222 COVID-19 vaccine. The repertoire was sequenced with immunoSEQ multiplex PCR; TCRdb's copy has only in-frame clones and lacks some. The data hold 150,000 to 200,000 clones, with just under 95% observed a single time. Notes on the study in general: Nearly half of spike-specific TCRs reportedly target unmutated variant regions.

In germline, CDR1 is LNHDA, CDR2 SQIVND (reference sequence). This CDR3 spans 15 amino acids. V shed 5 bases and J 7 bases; nucleotides not matched to a gene: 7. This clone was seen only once. What it recognizes is unknown. This TCR derives from an adult in good health. V usage is TRBV19 and J usage is TRBJ1-6; 8 bases are shared with TRBD1. The material sequenced was peripheral blood, taken on day 0 of AZD1222 vaccination. DNA for the CDR3: TGTGCCAGTAGTGCCGGGACAGGAGGGAATTCACCCCTCCACTTT. This encodes CASSAGTGGNSPLHF.